The clone carrying this TCR beta chain was detected only a few times. Its antigen is as yet unknown. Other DNA sequences in this specimen translate into the identical CDR3. Here immunoSEQ multiplex PCR was the method, and the copy in TCRdb shows in-frame clones only, minus some. In the table there are 300 to 400 clones, roughly two thirds of which are singletons. The data are from a study of tissue T cells after allogeneic stem cell transplantation. Study-level information: Four unmodified and three CD34-selected T-cell-depleted grafts went to graft-versus-host disease patients. Whole-study findings and limits: In patients and mice, blood and spleen missed much of tissue repertoire.

Adult allogeneic hematopoietic cell transplant recipients with steroid-refractory graft-versus-host disease were prospectively enrolled for research autopsy. This CDR3 is built from 12 residues. The V gene lost 0 bases and the J gene lost 5 bases, with 4 bases spanning the gap. The V gene's germline CDR1 is SGHAT and CDR2 FQNNGV. Sequenced here: esophageal tissue, sampled at autopsy. The TCR comes from a male patient over 55 with steroid-refractory graft-versus-host disease after an allogeneic stem cell transplant. Some T cells may originate from the graft donor. The rearrangement uses TRBV11-2 and TRBJ2-5; D is unresolved. Here the CDR3 reads CASSLESETQYF. In DNA, the CDR3 is TGTGCCAGCAGCTTAGAAAGCGAGACCCAGTACTTC.